What follows is one T cell receptor beta chain and its context. The data are from a study of OX40 agonist ivuxolimab in advanced cancers. The protocol was immunoSEQ multiplex PCR, while the TCRdb copy is restricted to in-frame clones and leaves out a portion. This table has some 71,000 clones, about nine tenths appearing once. Trimming stripped 3 bases from V and 4 bases from J, with 4 bases between. This CDR3 contains 13 residues. CDR1 and CDR2 (germline): MNHNS, SASEGT. The chain couples TRBV6-1 to TRBJ1-6, with unresolved D. The sample was CD4+ or CD8+ T cells sorted from blood, taken in a trial of the OX40 agonist ivuxolimab. This clonotype was obtained from an adult with an advanced solid tumor such as melanoma, head and neck, liver or kidney cancer. This CDR3 reads CASSEGYNSPLHF. CDR3 sequence (DNA): TGTGCCAGCAGTGAGGGTTATAATTCACCCCTCCACTTT.